The 2 T cell receptor beta chains reported below all come from one sample, sequenced in a study of T cell responses to AZD1222 COVID-19 vaccine. Method: immunoSEQ multiplex PCR; TCRdb's copy keeps in-frame clones and lacks some. The sample lists 110,000 to 150,000 clones; about 88% were seen once. Sequenced material: peripheral blood, taken 28 days after the second AZD1222 dose. These receptors were obtained from an adult who received the AZD1222 COVID-19 vaccine.

V and J are TRBV28 and TRBJ1-3; no firm D call. Trimming removed 2 bases from V and 0 bases from J, with 11 bases in between. The CDR3 is made up of 16 amino acids. Germline V CDR1 and CDR2: MDHEN, SYDVKM. This CDR3 is CASSLRSAISGNTIYF. CDR3 nucleotide sequence: TGTGCCAGCAGTTTACGGTCGGCCATCTCTGGAAACACCATATATTTT.

The chain uses TRBV29-1 and TRBJ1-5; TRBD1 matches 8 bases. CDR1 is SQVTM, CDR2 ANQGSEA, per germline. CDR3 length equals 13 residues. Losses at the gene ends were 4 bases for V and 4 bases for J; bases not matched to a gene: 3. CDR3 region: CSVVQGANQPQHF. CDR3 in DNA: TGCAGCGTTGTGCAGGGGGCGAATCAGCCCCAGCATTTT.